This paragraph covers one TCR beta chain sequence. The V end lost 5 bases, the J end lost 0 bases, and 11 bases lay between the germline ends. CDR3 size: 14 residues. CDR1 is SNHLY and CDR2 is FYNNEI in the germline V gene. The data derive from a study of T cell changes during pregnancy in multiple sclerosis. Libraries were prepared by immunoSEQ multiplex PCR; TCRdb keeps only in-frame clonotypes and omits some of them. The sample lists tens of thousands of clones, approximately 92% seen once, with approximately 3.3% in the top ten. The chain employs TRBV2 and TRBJ2-7, with D possibly matching TRBD1 (6 bases). This specimen was peripheral blood, taken after pregnancy. This clonotype originated in a female donor in good health, enrolled as a control in a pregnancy study. The CDR3 reads CASSKGQPSYEQYF. The DNA of the CDR3 is TGTGCCAGCAGTAAAGGACAGCCCTCCTACGAGCAGTACTTC.